Presented here are 18 T cell receptor beta chains from one specimen sequenced in a study of blood T cell repertoires in COVID-19 (dated by TCRdb to between 2020 and 2021). The library came from the immunoSEQ multiplex PCR assay. TCRdb provides this immuneACCESS table in a form limited to in-frame rearrangements. Some clones are lacking; in checked studies, under half of them reflect an unresolved V gene, and why the rest are absent is not known. For this sample the table gives some 290,000 clones, of which around 90% were detected only once. The ten largest clones add up to less than 3.5% of the sample. The material sequenced was peripheral blood. Receptors originate from a woman in her 30s with COVID-19, enrolled during active disease.

The rearrangement uses TRBV18 and TRBJ2-5; the D is unclear. The V gene's germline CDR1 is KGHSH and CDR2 LQKENI. This CDR3 has 15 amino acids. V was shortened by 3 bases and J by 2 bases, with 13 bases between the two germline ends. The CDR3 nucleotides read TGTGCCAGCTCACCGAGTTACGGTACGCAAGAGACCCAGTACTTC. Protein sequence: CASSPSYGTQETQYF.

The chain has TRBV24-1 and TRBJ2-3; D gene ambiguous. Germline V gene sequence: CDR1 KGHDR, CDR2 SFDVKD. V shed 2 bases and J shed 2 bases, with 4 bases lying between them. The CDR3 runs to 13 residues. The CDR3 nucleotides are TGTGCCACCAGTGATTATAACACAGATACGCAGTATTTT. Protein product: CATSDYNTDTQYF.

CDR3 coding DNA: TGTGCCAGCAGTGACTATGGGAGGAAGGTCTCCTACAATGAGCAGTTCTTC. This encodes CASSDYGRKVSYNEQFF. The rearrangement links TRBV2 to TRBJ2-1; tentatively, D is TRBD2 (6 bases). Germline V gene data show CDR1 as SNHLY and CDR2 as FYNNEI. The CDR3 is 17 residues long. V was trimmed by 3 bases and J by 0 bases, leaving 15 bases between them.

The chain couples TRBV5-6 to TRBJ2-5, with 13 bases aligning to TRBD2. The CDR3 has 17 amino acids. V was clipped by 4 bases and J by 1 base; unmatched bases: 7. In germline, CDR1 is SGHDT, CDR2 YYEEEE. CDR3 loop: CASSPRRTSGSQETQYF. The DNA for the CDR3 is TGTGCCAGCAGCCCCCGGCGGACTAGCGGGAGCCAAGAGACCCAGTACTTC.

CDR3 sequence: CASSAGQANYGYTF. In nucleotides, the CDR3 is TGTGCCAGCAGCGCGGGACAGGCGAACTATGGCTACACCTTC. This chain uses TRBV5-4 with TRBJ1-2, with 8 bases that match TRBD1. This CDR3 comprises 14 residues. CDR1 SGHNT and CDR2 YYREEE come from the germline V gene (reference sequence). V shed 4 bases, J shed 2 bases, and the junction held 4 bases outside the gene matches.

The rearrangement links TRBV2 to TRBJ2-2; D is ambiguous. Germline CDR1 and CDR2: SNHLY and FYNNEI. This CDR3 region has 15 residues. The V gene lost 6 bases and the J gene lost 0 bases, with 11 bases spanning the gap. CDR3: CASSGQASNTGELFF. CDR3 DNA: TGTGCCAGCAGCGGTCAGGCATCGAACACCGGGGAGCTGTTTTTT.

The chain couples TRBV6-6 to TRBJ1-2, with TRBD1 matching over 10 bases. The CDR3 has 14 amino acids. The V gene's germline CDR1 is MNHNY and CDR2 SVGAGI (reference sequence). V lost 6 bases to trimming and J lost 7 bases; unmatched junction nucleotides: 8. Here the CDR3 DNA reads TGTGCCAGCAGCCTACTGACAGGGGGCTCTGGCTACACCTTC. Protein: CASSLLTGGSGYTF.

DNA for the CDR3: TGTGCCAGCAGCCAAGAGACAGCCATGTCCTATAATTCACCCCTCCACTTT. It translates to CASSQETAMSYNSPLHF. The chain combines TRBV4-2 with TRBJ1-6; D might be TRBD1 (5 bases). The CDR3 runs to 17 residues. V lost 0 bases and J 1 base, leaving 10 bases between the germline ends. Germline loops: CDR1 LGHNA, CDR2 YNFKEQ.

The V and J genes are TRBV19 and TRBJ1-4, with 12 bases aligning to TRBD1. CDR3 size: 17 residues. After removal of 3 bases from V and 5 bases from J, the junction contained 7 bases not matched to a gene. CDR1 LNHDA and CDR2 SQIVND come from the germline V gene (reference sequence). The CDR3 is CASSIRDRGQRNEKLFF. For the CDR3, the DNA is TGTGCCAGTAGTATTCGGGACAGGGGGCAGAGGAATGAAAAACTGTTTTTT.

This clone was counted a single time. The chain combines TRBV3-1 (or the pseudogene TRBV3-2) with TRBJ2-5; 8 bases line up with TRBD2. The CDR3 loop spans 13 amino acids. CDR1 and CDR2 (germline): LGHDT, YNNKEL (reference sequence). V lost 2 bases and J lost 10; bases outside the gene matches: 6. The CDR3 reads CASSQFGREGQYF. The DNA of the CDR3 is TGTGCCAGCAGCCAATTCGGGAGGGAGGGCCAGTACTTC.

This clone was seen more than once but under ten times. This sample includes further DNA sequences coding for the same CDR3. This rearrangement joins TRBV5-1 to TRBJ2-7, with D maybe TRBD1 (7 bases). The V end was cut by 0 bases, the J end by 6 bases, with 10 bases between. Germline V CDR1 and CDR2: SGHRS, YFSETQ. CDR3 length equals 13 residues. CDR3 bases: TGCGCCAGCAGCTTGGGGCAGGGGGGCGAGCAGTACTTC. It translates to CASSLGQGGEQYF.

The chain combines TRBV18 with TRBJ2-7, with no clear D. The CDR3 length is 15 residues. The germline V gene has CDR1 KGHSH and CDR2 LQKENI. The V end was cut by 6 bases, the J end by 0 bases, with 15 bases between. The CDR3: CASSRNTGTSYEQYF. CDR3 coding DNA: TGTGCCAGCTCGAGGAACACCGGCACCTCCTACGAGCAGTACTTC.

The genes are TRBV3-1 (or the pseudogene TRBV3-2) and TRBJ2-5; 8 nucleotides agree with TRBD2. Germline V gives CDR1 LGHDT, CDR2 YNNKEL (reference sequence). CDR3 size: 18 residues. The junction had 13 bases not matched to a gene; V was cut back by 3 bases and J by 1 base. CDR3 sequence (DNA): TGTGCCAGCAGCCACCACCGGGGTAGCGGGAACTCCCAAGAGACCCAGTACTTC. Translation: CASSHHRGSGNSQETQYF.

V and J are TRBV5-1 and TRBJ2-5; 13 bases map to TRBD2. J was trimmed by 5 bases and V by 4 bases; bases with no gene match: 5. Per the germline V gene, CDR1 is SGHRS and CDR2 is YFSETQ. This CDR3 has 15 amino acids. This CDR3 reads CASSLGTSGTETQYF. The DNA for the CDR3 is TGCGCCAGCAGCCTTGGGACTAGCGGGACGGAGACCCAGTACTTC.

This rearrangement joins TRBV4-1 to TRBJ2-6; D is uncertain. The CDR3 is 14 amino acids. From germline, CDR1 is MGHRA and CDR2 YSYEKL. Trimming shortened V by 6 bases and J by 4 bases, and 10 bases separated the two germline ends. The CDR3 DNA reads TGCGCCAGCAGTGTCCGTTCGGGGGCCAACGTCCTGACTTTC. Translating it yields CASSVRSGANVLTF.

The chain recombines TRBV7-2 with TRBJ2-5, with D maybe TRBD1 (6 bases). Germline CDR1 SGHTA, CDR2 FQGNSA. This CDR3 comprises 15 residues. V was pared by 1 base and J by 5 bases, with 14 bases between. The CDR3 DNA reads as TGTGCCAGCAGCTTAGGGCCAGGGGAAGTTGAGACCCAGTACTTC. This encodes CASSLGPGEVETQYF.

The chain's CDR3 is CAWSKEGGLNTEAFF. CDR3 DNA: TGTGCCTGGAGTAAGGAGGGTGGGCTCAACACTGAAGCTTTCTTT. The genes are TRBV30 and TRBJ1-1; no clear D. V was clipped by 2 bases and J by 2 bases, with 15 bases between them. This CDR3 is 15 amino acids long. Per germline, CDR1 GTSNPN and CDR2 SVGIG (reference sequence).

The gene calls are TRBV5-8 and TRBJ2-1, with TRBD1 identical over 12 bases. With V trimmed by 7 bases and J by 3 bases, 5 bases remained unmatched. The CDR3 runs 15 residues. Germline CDR1 and CDR2: SGHTS and YDEGEE. The CDR3 is CASGRDRGLYNEQFF. CDR3 coding DNA: TGTGCCAGCGGACGGGACAGGGGGCTCTACAATGAGCAGTTCTTC. Full variable domain (missing parts from reference TRBV5-8 and TRBJ2-1): EAGVTQSPTHLIKTRGQQATLRCSPISGHTSVYWYQQALGLGLQFLLWYDEGEERNRGNFPPRFSGRQFPNYSSELNVNALELEDSALYLCASGRDRGLYNEQFFGPGTRLTVL.